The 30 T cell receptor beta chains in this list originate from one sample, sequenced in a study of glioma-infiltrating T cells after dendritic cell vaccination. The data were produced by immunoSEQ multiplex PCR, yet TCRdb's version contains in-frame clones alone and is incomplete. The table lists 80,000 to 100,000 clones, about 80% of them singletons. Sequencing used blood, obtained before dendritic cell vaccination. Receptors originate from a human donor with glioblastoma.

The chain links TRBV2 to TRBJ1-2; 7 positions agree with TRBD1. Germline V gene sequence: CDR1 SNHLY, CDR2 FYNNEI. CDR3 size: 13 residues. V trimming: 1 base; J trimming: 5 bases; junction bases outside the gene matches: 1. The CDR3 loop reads CASSEEQGYGYTF. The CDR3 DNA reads TGTGCCAGCAGTGAAGAACAGGGGTATGGCTACACCTTC. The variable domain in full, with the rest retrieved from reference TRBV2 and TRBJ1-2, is EPEVTQTPSHQVTQMGQEVILRCVPISNHLYFYWYRQILGQKVEFLVSFYNNEISEKSEIFDDQFSVERPDGSNFTLKIRSTKLEDSAMYFCASSEEQGYGYTFGSGTRLTVV.

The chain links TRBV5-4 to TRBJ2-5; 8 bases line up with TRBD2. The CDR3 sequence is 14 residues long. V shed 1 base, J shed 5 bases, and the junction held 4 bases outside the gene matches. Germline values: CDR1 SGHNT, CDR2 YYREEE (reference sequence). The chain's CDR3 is CASSLKAGVETQYF. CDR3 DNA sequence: TGTGCCAGCAGCTTGAAAGCGGGAGTCGAGACCCAGTACTTC.

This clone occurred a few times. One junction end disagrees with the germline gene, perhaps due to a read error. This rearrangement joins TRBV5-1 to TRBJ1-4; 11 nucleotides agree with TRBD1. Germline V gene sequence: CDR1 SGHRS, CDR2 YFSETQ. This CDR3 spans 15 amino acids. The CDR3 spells CASSHSGQGDEKLFF. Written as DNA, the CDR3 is TGCGCCAGCAGCCACTCGGGACAGGGGGATGAGAAACTGTTTTTT.

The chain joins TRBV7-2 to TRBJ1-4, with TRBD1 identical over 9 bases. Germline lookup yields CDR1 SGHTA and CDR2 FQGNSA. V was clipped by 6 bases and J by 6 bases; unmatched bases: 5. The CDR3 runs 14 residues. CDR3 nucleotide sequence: TGTGCCAGCAGTTACAGGGGGCGCCATGAAAAACTGTTTTTT. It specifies CASSYRGRHEKLFF.

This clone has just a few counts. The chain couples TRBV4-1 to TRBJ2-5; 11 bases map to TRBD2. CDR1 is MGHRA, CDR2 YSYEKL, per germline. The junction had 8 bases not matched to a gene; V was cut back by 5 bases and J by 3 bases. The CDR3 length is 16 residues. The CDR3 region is CASSSPGLAGKETQYF. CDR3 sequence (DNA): TGCGCCAGCAGCTCCCCAGGACTAGCGGGCAAAGAGACCCAGTACTTC.

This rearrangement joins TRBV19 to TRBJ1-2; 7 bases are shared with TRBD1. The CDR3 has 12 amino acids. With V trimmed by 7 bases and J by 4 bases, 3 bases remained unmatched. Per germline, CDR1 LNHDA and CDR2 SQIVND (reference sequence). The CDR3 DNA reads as TGTGCCAGTACCGACAGGGCCTATGGCTACACCTTC. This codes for CASTDRAYGYTF.

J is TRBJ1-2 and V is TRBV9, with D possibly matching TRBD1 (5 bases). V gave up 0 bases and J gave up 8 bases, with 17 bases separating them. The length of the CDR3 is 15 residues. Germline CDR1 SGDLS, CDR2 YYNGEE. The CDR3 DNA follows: TGTGCCAGCAGCGTAGATGCCTCGGGGGTTTGGGGCTACACCTTC. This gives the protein CASSVDASGVWGYTF.

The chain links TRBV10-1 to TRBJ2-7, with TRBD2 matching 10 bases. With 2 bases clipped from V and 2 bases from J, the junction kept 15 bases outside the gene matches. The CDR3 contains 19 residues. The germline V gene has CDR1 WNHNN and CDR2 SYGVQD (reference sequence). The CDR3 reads CASSELITVRAGGPYEQYF. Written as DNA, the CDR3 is TGCGCCAGCAGTGAGCTAATAACCGTTCGAGCGGGAGGGCCCTACGAGCAGTACTTC.

In nucleotides, the CDR3 is TGTGCCAGCACCCGCGGGCGGGGTGAGCAGTACTTC. Protein sequence: CASTRGRGEQYF. The chain employs TRBV7-9 and TRBJ2-7, with a tentative D call TRBD2 (6 bases). The CDR3 is 12 amino acids. CDR1 and CDR2 (germline): SEHNR, FQNEAQ (reference sequence). V lost 7 bases and J 7 bases, leaving 14 bases between the germline ends.

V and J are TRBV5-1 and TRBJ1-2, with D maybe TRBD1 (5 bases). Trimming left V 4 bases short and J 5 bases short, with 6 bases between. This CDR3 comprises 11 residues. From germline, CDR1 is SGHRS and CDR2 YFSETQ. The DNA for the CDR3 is TGCGCCAGCAGCGGGGGGTATGGCTACACCTTC. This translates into CASSGGYGYTF.

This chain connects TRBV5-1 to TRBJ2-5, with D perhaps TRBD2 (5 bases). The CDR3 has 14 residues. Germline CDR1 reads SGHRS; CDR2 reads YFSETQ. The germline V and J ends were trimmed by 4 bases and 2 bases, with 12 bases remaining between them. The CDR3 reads CASSQNSDQETQYF. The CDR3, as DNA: TGCGCCAGCAGCCAAAATAGCGATCAAGAGACCCAGTACTTC.

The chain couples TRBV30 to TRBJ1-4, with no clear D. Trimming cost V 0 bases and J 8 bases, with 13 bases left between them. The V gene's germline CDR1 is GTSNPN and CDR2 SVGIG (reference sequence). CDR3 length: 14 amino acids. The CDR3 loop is CAWSVREVREKLFF. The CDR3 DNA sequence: TGTGCCTGGAGTGTACGAGAAGTCCGGGAAAAACTGTTTTTT.

Here the CDR3 DNA reads TGCGCCAGCAGCTTGGCTAACAGAATGAACACTGAAGCTTTCTTT. Translation: CASSLANRMNTEAFF. The V call is TRBV5-1, the J call TRBJ1-1; D not resolved. V lost 0 bases to trimming and J lost 0 bases, with 9 bases between them. The CDR3 contains 15 residues. Germline CDR1 SGHRS, CDR2 YFSETQ.

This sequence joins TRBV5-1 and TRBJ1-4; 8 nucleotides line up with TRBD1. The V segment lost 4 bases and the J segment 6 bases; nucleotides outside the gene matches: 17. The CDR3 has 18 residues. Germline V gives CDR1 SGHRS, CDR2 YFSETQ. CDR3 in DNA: TGCGCCAGCAGCGGGGGACAGGCCTCCAGTGACTTATATGAAAAACTGTTTTTT. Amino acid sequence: CASSGGQASSDLYEKLFF.

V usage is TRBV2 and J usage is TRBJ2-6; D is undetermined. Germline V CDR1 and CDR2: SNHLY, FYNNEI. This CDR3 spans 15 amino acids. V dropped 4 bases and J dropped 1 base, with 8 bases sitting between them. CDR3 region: CASSGSGSGANVLTF. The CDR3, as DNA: TGTGCCAGCAGTGGGTCCGGGTCTGGGGCCAACGTCCTGACTTTC.

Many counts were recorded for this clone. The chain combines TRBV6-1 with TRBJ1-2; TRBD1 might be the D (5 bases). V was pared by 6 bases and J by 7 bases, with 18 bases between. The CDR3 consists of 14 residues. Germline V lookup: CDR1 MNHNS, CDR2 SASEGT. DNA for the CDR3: TGTGCCAGCAGGCACCAAGGGACTGGTAGTGGCTACACCTTC. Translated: CASRHQGTGSGYTF.

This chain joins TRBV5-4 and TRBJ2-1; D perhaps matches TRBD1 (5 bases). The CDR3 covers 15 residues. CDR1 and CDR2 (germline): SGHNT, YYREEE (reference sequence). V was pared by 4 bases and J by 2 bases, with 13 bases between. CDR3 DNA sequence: TGTGCCAGCAGCCCAAGACAGAAAACCTACAATGAGCAGTTCTTC. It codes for CASSPRQKTYNEQFF.

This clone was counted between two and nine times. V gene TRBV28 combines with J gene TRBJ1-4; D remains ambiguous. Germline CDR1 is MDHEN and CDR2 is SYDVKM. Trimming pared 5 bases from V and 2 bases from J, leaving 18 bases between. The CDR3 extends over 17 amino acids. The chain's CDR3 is CASSPWSGKDTNEKLFF. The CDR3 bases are TGTGCCAGCAGTCCCTGGTCGGGGAAGGACACTAATGAAAAACTGTTTTTT.

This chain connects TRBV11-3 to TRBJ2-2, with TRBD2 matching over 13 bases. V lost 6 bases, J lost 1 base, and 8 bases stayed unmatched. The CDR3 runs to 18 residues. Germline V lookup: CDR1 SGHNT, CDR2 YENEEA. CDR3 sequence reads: CASSPGLAGLGNTGELFF. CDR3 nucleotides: TGTGCCAGCAGTCCGGGACTAGCGGGACTCGGGAACACCGGGGAGCTGTTTTTT.

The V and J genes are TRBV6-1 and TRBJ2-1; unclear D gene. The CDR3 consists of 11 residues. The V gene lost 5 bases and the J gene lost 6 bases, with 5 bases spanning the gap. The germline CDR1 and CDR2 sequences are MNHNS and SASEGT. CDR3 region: CASSSLNEQFF. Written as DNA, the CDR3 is TGTGCCAGCAGTAGCCTCAATGAGCAGTTCTTC.

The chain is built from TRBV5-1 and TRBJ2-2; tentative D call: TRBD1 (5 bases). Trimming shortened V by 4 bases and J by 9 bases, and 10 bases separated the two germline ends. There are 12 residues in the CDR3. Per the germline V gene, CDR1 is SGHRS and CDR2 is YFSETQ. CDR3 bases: TGCGCCAGCAGCCAAGGGGTCCGGGAGCTGTTTTTT. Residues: CASSQGVRELFF.

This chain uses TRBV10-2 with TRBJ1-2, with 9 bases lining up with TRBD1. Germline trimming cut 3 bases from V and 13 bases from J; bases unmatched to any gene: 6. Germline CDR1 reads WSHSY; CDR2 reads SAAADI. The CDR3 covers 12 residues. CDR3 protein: CASSDGGQGRTF. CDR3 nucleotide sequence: TGCGCCAGCAGTGACGGGGGACAGGGACGCACCTTC.

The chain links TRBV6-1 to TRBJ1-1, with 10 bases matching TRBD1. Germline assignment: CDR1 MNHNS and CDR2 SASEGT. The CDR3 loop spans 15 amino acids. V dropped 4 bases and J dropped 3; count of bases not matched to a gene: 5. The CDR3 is CASSGDRGAYTEAFF. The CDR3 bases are TGTGCCAGCAGTGGGGACAGGGGCGCATACACTGAAGCTTTCTTT.

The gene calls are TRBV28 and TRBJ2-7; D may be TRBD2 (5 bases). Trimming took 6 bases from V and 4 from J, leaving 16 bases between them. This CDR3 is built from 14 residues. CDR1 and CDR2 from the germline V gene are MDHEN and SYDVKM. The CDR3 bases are TGTGCCAGCAGAGGAGGCGCGGGTCTATACGAGCAGTACTTC. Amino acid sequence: CASRGGAGLYEQYF.

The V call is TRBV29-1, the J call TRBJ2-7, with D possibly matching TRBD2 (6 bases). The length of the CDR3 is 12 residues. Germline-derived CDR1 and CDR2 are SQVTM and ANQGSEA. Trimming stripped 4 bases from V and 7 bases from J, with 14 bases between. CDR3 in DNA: TGCAGCGTTGGACCACCAGGAGGGGAGCAGTACTTC. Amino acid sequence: CSVGPPGGEQYF.

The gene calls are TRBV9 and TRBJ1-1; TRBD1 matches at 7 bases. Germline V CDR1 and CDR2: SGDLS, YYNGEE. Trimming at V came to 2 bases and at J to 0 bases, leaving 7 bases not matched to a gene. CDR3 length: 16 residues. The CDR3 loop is CASSVGQSVMNTEAFF. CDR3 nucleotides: TGTGCCAGCAGCGTGGGACAGTCAGTAATGAACACTGAAGCTTTCTTT. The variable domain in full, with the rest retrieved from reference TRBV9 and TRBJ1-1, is DSGVTQTPKHLITATGQRVTLRCSPRSGDLSVYWYQQSLDQGLQFLIQYYNGEERAKGNILERFSAQQFPDLHSELNLSSLELGDSALYFCASSVGQSVMNTEAFFGQGTRLTVV.

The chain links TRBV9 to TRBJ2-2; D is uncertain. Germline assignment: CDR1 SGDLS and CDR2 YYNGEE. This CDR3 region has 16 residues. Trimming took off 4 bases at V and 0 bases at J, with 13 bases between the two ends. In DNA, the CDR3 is TGTGCCAGCAGCACCCGACACATTACGAACACCGGGGAGCTGTTTTTT. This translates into CASSTRHITNTGELFF.

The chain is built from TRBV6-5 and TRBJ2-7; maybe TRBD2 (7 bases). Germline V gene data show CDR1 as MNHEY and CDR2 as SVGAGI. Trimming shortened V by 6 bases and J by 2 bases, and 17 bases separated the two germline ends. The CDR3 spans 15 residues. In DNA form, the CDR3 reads TGTGCCAGCAGGGGGGCTAGCGGACTTCCCTACGAGCAGTACTTC. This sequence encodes CASRGASGLPYEQYF.

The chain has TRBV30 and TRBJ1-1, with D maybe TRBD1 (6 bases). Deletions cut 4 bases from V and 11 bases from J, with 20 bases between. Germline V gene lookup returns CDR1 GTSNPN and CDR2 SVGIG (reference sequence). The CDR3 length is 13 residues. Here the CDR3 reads CAWTRWGGLQAFF. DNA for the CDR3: TGTGCCTGGACTAGATGGGGGGGCCTGCAGGCTTTCTTT.

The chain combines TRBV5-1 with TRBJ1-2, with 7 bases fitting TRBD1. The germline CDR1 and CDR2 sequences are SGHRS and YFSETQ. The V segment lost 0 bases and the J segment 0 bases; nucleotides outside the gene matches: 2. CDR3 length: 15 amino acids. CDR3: CASSLDGQANYGYTF. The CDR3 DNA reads TGCGCCAGCAGCTTGGATGGACAGGCTAACTATGGCTACACCTTC.